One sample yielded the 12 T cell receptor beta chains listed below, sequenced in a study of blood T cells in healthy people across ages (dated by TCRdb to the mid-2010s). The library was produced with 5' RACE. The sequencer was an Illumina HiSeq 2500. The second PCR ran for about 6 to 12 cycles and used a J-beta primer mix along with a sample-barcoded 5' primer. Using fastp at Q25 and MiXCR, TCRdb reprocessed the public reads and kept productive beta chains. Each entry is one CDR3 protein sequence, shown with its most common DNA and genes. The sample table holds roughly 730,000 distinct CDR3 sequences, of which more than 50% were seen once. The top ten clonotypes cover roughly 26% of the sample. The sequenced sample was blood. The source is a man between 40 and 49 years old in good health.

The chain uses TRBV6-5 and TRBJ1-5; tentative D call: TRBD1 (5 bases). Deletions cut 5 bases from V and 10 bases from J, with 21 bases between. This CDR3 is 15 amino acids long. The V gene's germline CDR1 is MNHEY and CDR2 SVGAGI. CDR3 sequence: CASSKTGTQERPQHF. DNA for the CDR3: TGTGCCAGCAGTAAGACCGGGACCCAAGAACGACCCCAGCATTTT.

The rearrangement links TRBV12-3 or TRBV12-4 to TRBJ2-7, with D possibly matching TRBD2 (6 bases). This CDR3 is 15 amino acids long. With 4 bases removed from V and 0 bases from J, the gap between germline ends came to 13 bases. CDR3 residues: CASSSFGGSSYEQYF. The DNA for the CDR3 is TGTGCCAGCAGTTCCTTTGGGGGGAGCTCCTACGAGCAGTACTTC.

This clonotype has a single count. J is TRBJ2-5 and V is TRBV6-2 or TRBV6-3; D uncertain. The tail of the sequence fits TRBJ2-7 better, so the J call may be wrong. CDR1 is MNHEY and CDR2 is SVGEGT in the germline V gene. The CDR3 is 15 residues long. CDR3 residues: CASSTLGRLSSEQYF. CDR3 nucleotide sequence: TGTGCCAGCAGTACCCTCGGCAGGTTGTCGTCCGAGCAGTACTTC.

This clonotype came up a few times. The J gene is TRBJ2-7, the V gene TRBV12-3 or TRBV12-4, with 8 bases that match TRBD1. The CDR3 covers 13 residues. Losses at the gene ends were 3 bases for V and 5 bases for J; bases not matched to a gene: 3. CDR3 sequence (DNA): TGTGCCAGCAGTTTTGACAGGGGCCACGAGCAGTACTTC. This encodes CASSFDRGHEQYF.

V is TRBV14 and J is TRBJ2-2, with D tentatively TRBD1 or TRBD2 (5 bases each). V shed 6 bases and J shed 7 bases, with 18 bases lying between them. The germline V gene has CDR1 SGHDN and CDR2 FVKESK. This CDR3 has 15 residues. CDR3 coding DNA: TGTGCCAGCAGTCTCAAACCAGGGACGATCGGGGAGCTGTTTTTT. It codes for CASSLKPGTIGELFF.

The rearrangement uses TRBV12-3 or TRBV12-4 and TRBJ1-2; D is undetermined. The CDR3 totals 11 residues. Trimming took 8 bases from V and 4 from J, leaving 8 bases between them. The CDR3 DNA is TGTGCCAGCGGGCCCGGCTATGGCTACACCTTC. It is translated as CASGPGYGYTF.

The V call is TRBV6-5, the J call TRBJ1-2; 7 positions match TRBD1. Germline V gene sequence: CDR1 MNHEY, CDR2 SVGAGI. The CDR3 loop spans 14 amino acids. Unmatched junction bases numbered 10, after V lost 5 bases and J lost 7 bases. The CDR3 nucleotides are TGTGCCAGCAGTAAGACTAGACAGGGTCGTGGCTACACCTTC. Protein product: CASSKTRQGRGYTF.

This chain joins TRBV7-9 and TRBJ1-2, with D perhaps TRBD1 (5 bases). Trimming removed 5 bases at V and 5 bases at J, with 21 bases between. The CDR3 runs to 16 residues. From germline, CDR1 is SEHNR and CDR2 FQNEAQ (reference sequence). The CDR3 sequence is CASSPPGPGIYYGYTF. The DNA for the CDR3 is TGTGCCAGCAGCCCCCCCGGGCCAGGGATCTATTATGGCTACACCTTC.

The DNA of the CDR3 is TGTGCCAGCAGTTTCCGAGGCTCGGGACAGGGAAGAGATTCACCCCTCCACTTT. It is translated as CASSFRGSGQGRDSPLHF. The chain is built from TRBV6-2 or TRBV6-3 and TRBJ1-6; TRBD1 agrees at 9 bases. Germline V CDR1 and CDR2: MNHEY, SVGEGT. V trimming: 4 bases; J trimming: 8 bases; junction bases outside the gene matches: 15. The CDR3 runs to 18 residues.

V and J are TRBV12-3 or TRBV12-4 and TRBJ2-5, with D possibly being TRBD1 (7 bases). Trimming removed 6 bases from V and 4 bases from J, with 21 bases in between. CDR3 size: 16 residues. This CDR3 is CASSQESPGGGETQYF. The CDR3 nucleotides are TGTGCCAGCAGCCAAGAATCCCCAGGGGGAGGAGAGACCCAGTACTTC.

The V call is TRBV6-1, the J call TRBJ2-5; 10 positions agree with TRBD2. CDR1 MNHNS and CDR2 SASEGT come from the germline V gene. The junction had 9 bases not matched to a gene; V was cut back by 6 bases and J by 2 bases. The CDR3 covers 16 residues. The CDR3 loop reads CASSGTLAGPQETQYF. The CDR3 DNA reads TGTGCCAGCAGCGGGACACTAGCGGGACCTCAAGAGACCCAGTACTTC.

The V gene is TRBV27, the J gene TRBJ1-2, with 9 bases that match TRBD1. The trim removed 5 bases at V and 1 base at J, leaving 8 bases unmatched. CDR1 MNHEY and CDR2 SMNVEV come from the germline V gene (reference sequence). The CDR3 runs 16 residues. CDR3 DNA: TGTGCCAGCAGTCCGGACCGGGACAGGGATAACTATGGCTACACCTTC. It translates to CASSPDRDRDNYGYTF.